This TCR beta chain comes out of a study of OX40 agonist ivuxolimab in advanced cancers. Study-wide results and limits: Researchers did not determine the expanded peripheral T cells' antigen specificity.

CDR3 length equals 13 residues. The germline V and J ends were trimmed by 6 bases and 5 bases, with 13 bases remaining between them. Germline CDR1 reads LNHDA; CDR2 reads SQIVND (reference sequence). The protocol was immunoSEQ multiplex PCR, while the TCRdb copy is restricted to in-frame clones and leaves out a portion. The table records 65,000 to 95,000 clones, around 94% of them present only once. Remarks on this clone: The antigen is unknown.

V gene TRBV19 combines with J gene TRBJ1-1; D uncertain. Sequenced material: CD4+ or CD8+ T cells sorted from blood, taken in a trial of the OX40 agonist ivuxolimab. The receptor comes from an adult with an advanced solid tumor such as melanoma, head and neck, liver or kidney cancer. CDR3 bases: TGTGCCAGTAGATGGGGAGGGCGGACTGAAGCTTTCTTT. This translates into CASRWGGRTEAFF.